This passage covers 26 T cell receptor beta chains from one sample sequenced in a study of blood T cell repertoires in COVID-19. Data came from immunoSEQ multiplex PCR; TCRdb stores just in-frame clones and leaves some out. The repertoire has 120,000 to 150,000 clones, 80% to 90% of them found once; the top ten carry around 8%. The sequencing sample was made of peripheral blood. The receptors stem from a woman aged 55-70 years with COVID-19, enrolled during active disease.

This clone appeared a single time. V is TRBV18 and J is TRBJ2-3; D not resolved. From germline, CDR1 is KGHSH and CDR2 LQKENI. Trimming took 0 bases from V and 3 from J, leaving 7 bases between them. This CDR3 comprises 14 residues. The CDR3 sequence is CASSPPSRTDTQYF. In DNA, the CDR3 is TGTGCCAGCTCACCACCTTCGAGGACAGATACGCAGTATTTT.

The genes are TRBV6-5 and TRBJ2-5; 9 bases are shared with TRBD2. CDR1 and CDR2 (germline): MNHEY, SVGAGI. The CDR3 has 15 amino acids. V was clipped by 6 bases and J by 3 bases; unmatched bases: 8. The DNA of the CDR3 is TGTGCCAGCAGCCCACCTGGACTAGCGAAAGAGACCCAGTACTTC. It encodes CASSPPGLAKETQYF.

The chain carries TRBV2 and TRBJ2-1; no firm D call. Between the trimmed V and J ends, which lost 8 bases and 6 bases, there was a span of 8 bases. The CDR3 covers 11 residues. Germline CDR1 is SNHLY and CDR2 is FYNNEI. CDR3 amino acids: CASYSFNEQFF. DNA of the CDR3: TGTGCCAGCTATAGCTTCAATGAGCAGTTCTTC.

The chain joins TRBV5-4 to TRBJ2-1, with 10 nucleotides matching TRBD2. CDR1 is SGHNT and CDR2 is YYREEE in the germline V gene (reference sequence). The CDR3 is 15 residues long. With V trimmed by 3 bases and J by 5 bases, 5 bases remained unmatched. This chain's CDR3 is CASSSERGGNNEQFF. The CDR3, as DNA: TGTGCCAGCAGCTCGGAGCGGGGGGGAAACAATGAGCAGTTCTTC.

The chain combines TRBV30 with TRBJ2-1; 11 bases line up with TRBD1. This CDR3 is built from 12 residues. CDR1 and CDR2 (germline): GTSNPN, SVGIG (reference sequence). The V gene end was trimmed by 3 bases and the J gene end by 10 bases; junction bases not matched to a gene: 2. CDR3 in DNA: TGTGCCTGGAGGGGACAGGGGGGAGAGCAGTTCTTC. It is translated as CAWRGQGGEQFF.

V is TRBV18 and J is TRBJ1-2; the match to TRBD1 covers 11 bases. CDR1 is KGHSH, CDR2 LQKENI, per germline. This CDR3 is built from 14 residues. The ends lost 4 bases at V and 6 bases at J; junction bases unmatched: 4. CDR3 amino acids: CASSQGQGGNGYTF. CDR3 DNA: TGTGCCAGCTCACAGGGACAGGGGGGCAATGGCTACACCTTC.

The chain employs TRBV24-1 and TRBJ1-6; the D is unclear. Deletions cut 8 bases from V and 9 bases from J, with 19 bases between. The CDR3 runs 15 residues. CDR1 is KGHDR and CDR2 is SFDVKD in the germline V gene. CDR3 nucleotide sequence: TGTGCCACCACCGATACCACCCCTACGGTTTCACCCCTCCACTTT. This translates into CATTDTTPTVSPLHF.

The V call is TRBV3-1 (or the pseudogene TRBV3-2), the J call TRBJ2-2, with D possibly being TRBD1 (6 bases). Trimming took off 5 bases at V and 5 bases at J, with 9 bases between the two ends. From germline, CDR1 is LGHDT and CDR2 YNNKEL (reference sequence). The CDR3 is 13 residues long. The DNA for the CDR3 is TGTGCCAGCAGCTACAGGGAGACCGGGGAGCTGTTTTTT. Translation: CASSYRETGELFF.

The chain has TRBV12-5 and TRBJ2-7, with 9 bases aligning to TRBD1. Germline V CDR1 and CDR2: LGHNT, FRNRAP. Trimming cost V 6 bases and J 1 base; bases outside gene matches: 4. CDR3 length: 14 residues. CDR3 protein: CASGLGQGSYEQYF. The CDR3 DNA reads TGTGCTAGTGGCCTAGGACAGGGGTCCTACGAGCAGTACTTC. Full variable domain (rest looked up from reference TRBV12-5 and TRBJ2-7): DARVTQTPRHKVTEMGQEVTMRCQPILGHNTVFWYRQTMMQGLELLAYFRNRAPLDDSGMPKDRFSAEMPDATLATLKIQPSEPRDSAVYFCASGLGQGSYEQYFGPGTRLTVT.

The chain recombines TRBV4-1 with TRBJ2-2; 9 nucleotides align to TRBD1. The J segment lost 7 bases and the V segment lost 4 bases, leaving 10 bases of the junction unmatched. The CDR3 contains 16 residues. Germline V lookup: CDR1 MGHRA, CDR2 YSYEKL. In DNA, the CDR3 is TGCGCCAGCAGCCCCCCGGGGGGACAGGGAAACGGGGAGCTGTTTTTT. Translation gives CASSPPGGQGNGELFF.

V gene TRBV18 combines with J gene TRBJ2-6, with D possibly TRBD1 on 6 matching bases. The germline V and J ends were trimmed by 2 bases and 2 bases, with 7 bases remaining between them. The CDR3 consists of 15 residues. Germline assignment: CDR1 KGHSH and CDR2 LQKENI. The CDR3 here is CASSPNRAGANVLTF. CDR3 DNA sequence: TGTGCCAGCTCACCAAACAGGGCTGGGGCCAACGTCCTGACTTTC.

The chain couples TRBV5-8 to TRBJ2-5; weak D call: TRBD2 (5 bases). Looked up from germline, CDR1 is SGHTS and CDR2 is YDEGEE. The CDR3 spans 14 residues. V lost 4 bases, J lost 7 bases, and 17 bases lay in between. CDR3 sequence reads: CASSPRPSRGTQYF. The CDR3 DNA reads as TGTGCCAGCAGCCCCCGGCCGAGCCGGGGGACCCAGTACTTC.

J is TRBJ1-1 and V is TRBV4-1; a weak D match, TRBD1 (6 bases). Germline values: CDR1 MGHRA, CDR2 YSYEKL. The CDR3 sequence is 19 residues long. The V and J ends lost 1 base and 1 base respectively, with 22 bases between them. DNA for the CDR3: TGCGCCAGCAGCCAAGTAATTGTTGGTCACAGGGCGTCGAACACTGAAGCTTTCTTT. Its protein product is CASSQVIVGHRASNTEAFF.

The chain combines TRBV7-9 with TRBJ2-3; D is undetermined. V lost 0 bases and J lost 3, with 10 bases in between. This CDR3 comprises 15 residues. Germline CDR1 SEHNR, CDR2 FQNEAQ (reference sequence). The CDR3: CASSLAGLRTDTQYF. CDR3 sequence (DNA): TGTGCCAGCAGCTTAGCAGGCCTCAGGACAGATACGCAGTATTTT.

This clone was detected only once. CDR3 in amino acids: CASSLRTGPDTQYF. The CDR3 bases are TGTGCCAGCAGCTTGAGGACAGGCCCAGATACGCAGTATTTT. This chain joins TRBV11-2 and TRBJ2-3; 7 nucleotides line up with TRBD1. Germline CDR1 SGHAT, CDR2 FQNNGV. The V and J ends lost 3 bases and 4 bases, in that order; junction bases with no gene match: 4. The CDR3 totals 14 residues.

V gene TRBV7-3 combines with J gene TRBJ1-1, with a tentative D call TRBD1 (5 bases). The CDR3 has 16 residues. Germline lookup yields CDR1 SGHTA and CDR2 FQGTGA. Trimming cost V 4 bases and J 3 bases, with 18 bases left between them. CDR3: CASSSWSRRGDTEAFF. The CDR3 DNA reads as TGTGCCAGCAGCTCTTGGTCTCGCCGGGGGGACACTGAAGCTTTCTTT.

The chain is built from TRBV5-4 and TRBJ2-7, with 8 bases aligning to TRBD1. Germline CDR1 SGHNT, CDR2 YYREEE (reference sequence). V lost 4 bases, J lost 7 bases, and 13 bases stayed unmatched. This CDR3 spans 15 amino acids. The CDR3 DNA sequence: TGTGCCAGCAGCCCTGACAGGGGAGTGTCTAGGGAGCAGTACTTC. Amino acids: CASSPDRGVSREQYF.

This chain's CDR3 is CASSLATEEFYGYTF. The CDR3 DNA follows: TGTGCCAGCAGCTTAGCTACAGAAGAGTTCTATGGCTACACCTTC. The rearrangement links TRBV11-1 to TRBJ1-2; D gene uncertain. V lost 0 bases and J lost 4, with 12 bases in between. The CDR3 has 15 residues. Germline loops: CDR1 SGHAT, CDR2 FQDESV (reference sequence).

The chain has TRBV4-2 and TRBJ1-1; no firm D call. Trimming removed 0 bases at V and 0 bases at J, with 11 bases between. The CDR3 has 16 amino acids. Per germline, CDR1 LGHNA and CDR2 YNFKEQ. The CDR3 DNA is TGTGCCAGCAGCCAAGAAGGAGGATCCATGAACACTGAAGCTTTCTTT. This translates into CASSQEGGSMNTEAFF.

This sequence joins TRBV3-1 (or the pseudogene TRBV3-2) and TRBJ2-5; 8 positions agree with TRBD2. Germline loops: CDR1 LGHDT, CDR2 YNNKEL (reference sequence). J was trimmed by 7 bases and V by 3 bases; bases with no gene match: 7. CDR3 length: 14 amino acids. CDR3 bases: TGTGCCAGCAGCCACCACACGGGACTAGGGACCCAGTACTTC. Amino acids: CASSHHTGLGTQYF.

The rearrangement links TRBV4-1 to TRBJ2-3, with TRBD2 matching 7 bases. V was clipped by 0 bases and J by 2 bases; unmatched bases: 8. This CDR3 has 17 residues. The germline V gene has CDR1 MGHRA and CDR2 YSYEKL. CDR3 amino acids: CASSQDHRLANTDTQYF. In DNA form, the CDR3 reads TGCGCCAGCAGCCAAGATCATAGACTAGCTAACACAGATACGCAGTATTTT.

This chain links TRBV10-3 with TRBJ2-5; 10 nucleotides match TRBD1. J gave up 5 bases and V 10 bases, and 7 bases lay outside the gene matches. CDR1 and CDR2 (germline): ENHRY, SYGVKD. The CDR3 length is 13 residues. The CDR3: CATATGGGETQYF. CDR3 nucleotide sequence: TGTGCCACCGCGACAGGGGGCGGGGAGACCCAGTACTTC.

V and J are TRBV27 and TRBJ2-7; 8 bases match TRBD1. CDR1 and CDR2 (germline): MNHEY, SMNVEV (reference sequence). V shed 5 bases and J 3 bases; nucleotides not matched to a gene: 9. CDR3 length: 15 residues. DNA of the CDR3: TGTGCCAGCAGTGTTACCGGGACAGGCTACTACGAGCAGTACTTC. This gives the protein CASSVTGTGYYEQYF.

The gene calls are TRBV2 and TRBJ1-5; 7 positions match TRBD1. The CDR3 loop spans 15 amino acids. Looked up from germline, CDR1 is SNHLY and CDR2 is FYNNEI. V trimming: 2 bases; J trimming: 4 bases; junction bases outside the gene matches: 5. The CDR3 sequence: CASSESGGGNQPQHF. The DNA of the CDR3 is TGTGCCAGCAGTGAATCAGGGGGTGGAAATCAGCCCCAGCATTTT. The full variable domain, in which reference TRBV2 and TRBJ1-5 provide the parts outside the CDR3, is EPEVTQTPSHQVTQMGQEVILRCVPISNHLYFYWYRQILGQKVEFLVSFYNNEISEKSEIFDDQFSVERPDGSNFTLKIRSTKLEDSAMYFCASSESGGGNQPQHFGDGTRLSIL.

The V and J genes are TRBV18 and TRBJ1-1, with D possibly matching TRBD1 (5 bases). Trimming took 1 base from V and 4 from J, leaving 7 bases between them. Germline V gives CDR1 KGHSH, CDR2 LQKENI. The CDR3 is 13 residues long. CDR3 sequence: CASSPQGPTEAFF. CDR3 nucleotides: TGTGCCAGCTCACCACAGGGGCCCACTGAAGCTTTCTTT.

The rearrangement joins TRBV9 to TRBJ2-1, with 7 nucleotides matching TRBD2. The germline gives CDR1 SGDLS, CDR2 YYNGEE. This CDR3 has 13 amino acids. Losses at the gene ends were 4 bases for V and 3 bases for J; bases not matched to a gene: 1. The CDR3 loop reads CASSRDYYNEQFF. DNA for the CDR3: TGTGCCAGCAGCCGGGACTACTACAATGAGCAGTTCTTC.